This is a list of T cell receptor beta chains from one sample in a study of blood T cell repertoires in COVID-19. Profiling relied on immunoSEQ multiplex PCR, and the TCRdb table lists in-frame clones only, not all of them. The sample has fewer than 110,000 clones; roughly 90% are singletons. Sequencing used peripheral blood. Receptors were obtained from a middle-aged man with active or convalescent COVID-19. Both conserved end residues are part of each CDR3. The order of the fields is D gene, J gene, clone size, V gene, CDR3 length, CDR3 protein, CDR3 DNA. D genes are given only for firm matches. Not every row has a clone size; where given, it reads once, few, many or a size class.

D gene: -
J gene: TRBJ2-5
clone size: -
V gene: TRBV28
CDR3 length: 14
CDR3 protein: CASSSPGIQETQYF
CDR3 DNA: TGTGCCAGCAGTTCCCCAGGAATTCAAGAGACCCAGTACTTC

D gene: -
J gene: TRBJ1-2
clone size: -
V gene: TRBV24-1
CDR3 length: 13
CDR3 protein: CATSDVLEDGYTF
CDR3 DNA: TGTGCCACCAGTGATGTGCTGGAGGATGGCTACACCTTC

D gene: -
J gene: TRBJ1-5
clone size: -
V gene: TRBV28
CDR3 length: 14
CDR3 protein: CASNYLGGNQPQHF
CDR3 DNA: TGTGCCAGCAACTACCTGGGGGGGAATCAGCCCCAGCATTTT

D gene: TRBD2
J gene: TRBJ2-3
clone size: once
V gene: TRBV7-2
CDR3 length: 15
CDR3 protein: CASSLIAGVRDTQYF
CDR3 DNA: TGTGCCAGCAGCTTGATTGCGGGAGTTAGAGATACGCAGTATTTT

D gene: TRBD2
J gene: TRBJ2-5
clone size: -
V gene: TRBV9
CDR3 length: 16
CDR3 protein: CASSVLSGSSPETQYF
CDR3 DNA: TGTGCCAGCAGCGTACTTAGCGGGAGCTCCCCAGAGACCCAGTACTTC

D gene: -
J gene: TRBJ1-5
clone size: -
V gene: TRBV18
CDR3 length: 17
CDR3 protein: CASSPPGGLGSNQPQHF
CDR3 DNA: TGTGCCAGCTCACCACCGGGAGGGTTGGGGTCAAATCAGCCCCAGCATTTT

D gene: -
J gene: TRBJ2-2
clone size: -
V gene: TRBV11-3
CDR3 length: 16
CDR3 protein: CASSSIGGPNTGELFF
CDR3 DNA: TGTGCCAGCAGCTCGATTGGGGGCCCGAACACCGGGGAGCTGTTTTTT

D gene: -
J gene: TRBJ1-5
clone size: -
V gene: TRBV19
CDR3 length: 12
CDR3 protein: CASSIDRGAQHF
CDR3 DNA: TGTGCCAGTAGTATAGACAGGGGAGCCCAGCATTTT

D gene: TRBD1
J gene: TRBJ2-2
clone size: few
V gene: TRBV9
CDR3 length: 15
CDR3 protein: CASSVGQGQSGELFF
CDR3 DNA: TGTGCCAGCAGCGTAGGACAGGGCCAGAGCGGGGAGCTGTTTTTT

D gene: -
J gene: TRBJ1-2
clone size: -
V gene: TRBV7-2
CDR3 length: 18
CDR3 protein: CASSSRRGGGDAGYGYTF
CDR3 DNA: TGTGCCAGCAGCTCTAGGAGGGGTGGAGGGGACGCGGGATATGGCTACACCTTC

D gene: TRBD1
J gene: TRBJ1-6
clone size: -
V gene: TRBV5-1
CDR3 length: 14
CDR3 protein: CASSPGDRNSPLHF
CDR3 DNA: TGCGCCAGCAGCCCCGGGGACAGGAATTCACCCCTCCACTTT

D gene: TRBD1
J gene: TRBJ1-2
clone size: once
V gene: TRBV28
CDR3 length: 14
CDR3 protein: CATKGGTGNYGYTF
CDR3 DNA: TGTGCGACAAAGGGCGGGACAGGGAACTATGGCTACACCTTC

D gene: TRBD2
J gene: TRBJ2-1
clone size: -
V gene: TRBV4-3
CDR3 length: 15
CDR3 protein: CASSLSRTSGREQFF
CDR3 DNA: TGCGCCAGCAGCCTCAGCAGGACTAGCGGGAGGGAGCAGTTCTTC

D gene: TRBD2
J gene: TRBJ2-2
clone size: -
V gene: TRBV5-1
CDR3 length: 15
CDR3 protein: CASGGGSGNTGELFF
CDR3 DNA: TGCGCCAGCGGAGGCGGGAGCGGGAACACCGGGGAGCTGTTTTTT

D gene: -
J gene: TRBJ2-1
clone size: -
V gene: TRBV6-5
CDR3 length: 15
CDR3 protein: CASSYSPTSPDEQFF
CDR3 DNA: TGTGCCAGCAGTTACTCCCCTACTAGTCCGGATGAGCAGTTCTTC

D gene: TRBD2
J gene: TRBJ2-2
clone size: -
V gene: TRBV5-1
CDR3 length: 16
CDR3 protein: CASSLASGTNTGELFF
CDR3 DNA: TGCGCCAGCAGCTTGGCTAGCGGGACGAACACCGGGGAGCTGTTTTTT

D gene: -
J gene: TRBJ2-7
clone size: -
V gene: TRBV28
CDR3 length: 14
CDR3 protein: CASSFGALPYEQYF
CDR3 DNA: TGTGCCAGCAGTTTTGGGGCCCTCCCCTACGAGCAGTACTTC

D gene: -
J gene: TRBJ1-5
clone size: -
V gene: TRBV28
CDR3 length: 14
CDR3 protein: CASSSGAPRGPQHF
CDR3 DNA: TGTGCCAGCAGTTCAGGGGCGCCGAGGGGGCCCCAGCATTTT

D gene: -
J gene: TRBJ2-1
clone size: -
V gene: TRBV28
CDR3 length: 14
CDR3 protein: CASSFGSGTGEQFF
CDR3 DNA: TGTGCCAGCAGTTTCGGGAGCGGCACCGGCGAGCAGTTCTTC

D gene: -
J gene: TRBJ2-3
clone size: -
V gene: TRBV13
CDR3 length: 12
CDR3 protein: CASSSNRDTQYF
CDR3 DNA: TGTGCCAGCAGCAGCAATAGAGATACGCAGTATTTT

D gene: -
J gene: TRBJ1-5
clone size: -
V gene: TRBV2
CDR3 length: 14
CDR3 protein: CASSEVGGVQPQHF
CDR3 DNA: TGTGCCAGCAGTGAAGTAGGAGGCGTTCAGCCCCAGCATTTT

D gene: -
J gene: TRBJ1-2
clone size: -
V gene: TRBV3-1/TRBV3-2
CDR3 length: 14
CDR3 protein: CASSQDGQGYGYTF
CDR3 DNA: TGTGCCAGCAGCCAAGACGGGCAGGGCTATGGCTACACCTTC

D gene: -
J gene: TRBJ1-5
clone size: -
V gene: TRBV30
CDR3 length: 15
CDR3 protein: CAWSVGGFSNQPQHF
CDR3 DNA: TGTGCCTGGAGTGTCGGGGGGTTCAGCAATCAGCCCCAGCATTTT

D gene: TRBD2
J gene: TRBJ2-7
clone size: -
V gene: TRBV29-1
CDR3 length: 13
CDR3 protein: CSVRGLAGDEQYF
CDR3 DNA: TGCAGCGTCCGGGGACTAGCGGGGGACGAGCAGTACTTC

D gene: -
J gene: TRBJ1-5
clone size: -
V gene: TRBV10-3
CDR3 length: 14
CDR3 protein: CAISPQGSNQPQHF
CDR3 DNA: TGTGCCATCAGTCCTCAGGGGAGCAATCAGCCCCAGCATTTT

D gene: TRBD2
J gene: TRBJ2-1
clone size: -
V gene: TRBV27
CDR3 length: 11
CDR3 protein: CASSPGGEQFF
CDR3 DNA: TGTGCCAGCAGCCCGGGGGGTGAGCAGTTCTTC